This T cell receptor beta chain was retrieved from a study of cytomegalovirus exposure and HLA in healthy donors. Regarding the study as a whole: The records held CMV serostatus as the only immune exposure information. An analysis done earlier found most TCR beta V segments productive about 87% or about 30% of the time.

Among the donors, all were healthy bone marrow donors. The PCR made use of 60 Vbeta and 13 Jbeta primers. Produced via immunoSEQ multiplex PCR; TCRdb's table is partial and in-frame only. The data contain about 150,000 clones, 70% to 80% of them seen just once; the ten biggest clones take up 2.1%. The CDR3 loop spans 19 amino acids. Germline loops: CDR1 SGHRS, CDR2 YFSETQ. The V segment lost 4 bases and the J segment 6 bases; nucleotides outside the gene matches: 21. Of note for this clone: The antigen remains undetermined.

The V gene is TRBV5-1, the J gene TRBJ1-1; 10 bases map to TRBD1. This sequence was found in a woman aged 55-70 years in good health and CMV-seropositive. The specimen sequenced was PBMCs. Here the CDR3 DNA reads TGCGCCAGCAGCCCCGGACAGGGGGTAGCCATGGGGCGGTTCTCTGAAGCTTTCTTT. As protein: CASSPGQGVAMGRFSEAFF.